This T cell receptor (beta chain) was profiled in a study of T cell clones after liver transplantation. This CDR3 comprises 17 residues. The germline V gene has CDR1 MNHNS and CDR2 SASEGT. Trimming took 4 bases from V and 1 from J; bases not matched to a gene: 9. Clones were sequenced by immunoSEQ multiplex PCR, and TCRdb holds only the in-frame ones, with some missing. The repertoire holds about 7,900 clones, approximately 80% seen once, with approximately 40% in the top ten. The source is a human donor who received a liver transplant. The chain recombines TRBV6-1 with TRBJ1-1; 10 nucleotides line up with TRBD1. The source was CD8+ T cells from blood, collected before liver transplant. In DNA, the CDR3 is TGTGCCAGCAGTGGGTGGACAGGGGGGACAGCGAACACTGAAGCTTTCTTT. This sequence encodes CASSGWTGGTANTEAFF.